Listed here are 7 T cell receptor beta chains from one sample, sequenced in a study of cytomegalovirus exposure and HLA in healthy donors. Repertoires were generated with immunoSEQ multiplex PCR, while TCRdb's copy carries only in-frame clones and drops some. The table lists fewer than 120,000 clones, around 89% of them singletons. The material sequenced was PBMCs. These receptors came from a woman in her thirties in good health and CMV-seropositive.

This chain uses TRBV9 with TRBJ1-4; D gene unclear. Germline assignment: CDR1 SGDLS and CDR2 YYNGEE. V lost 3 bases and J 5 bases, leaving 14 bases between the germline ends. This CDR3 has 15 amino acids. CDR3 sequence (DNA): TGTGCCAGCAGCGCCTCGGTTGGGCCCAATGAAAAACTGTTTTTT. Its translation: CASSASVGPNEKLFF.

The gene calls are TRBV11-2 and TRBJ2-5; 13 nucleotides align to TRBD2. Germline trimming cut 5 bases from V and 2 bases from J; bases unmatched to any gene: 11. CDR1 and CDR2 from the germline V gene are SGHAT and FQNNGV. The CDR3 loop spans 18 amino acids. The CDR3 DNA sequence: TGTGCCAGCAGCCCGAGGAAGGGACTAGCGGGACTTCAAGAGACCCAGTACTTC. Amino acid sequence: CASSPRKGLAGLQETQYF.

This chain joins TRBV5-1 and TRBJ2-7; 7 bases fit TRBD2. The CDR3 contains 15 residues. The germline V gene encodes CDR1 SGHRS and CDR2 YFSETQ. Trimming removed 4 bases from V and 2 bases from J; junction bases left unmatched: 9. CDR3 protein: CASSPGAGRAYEQYF. As DNA, the CDR3 is TGCGCCAGCAGCCCAGGAGCGGGGCGGGCCTACGAGCAGTACTTC. The variable domain in full, with the rest retrieved from reference TRBV5-1 and TRBJ2-7, is KAGVTQTPRYLIKTRGQQVTLSCSPISGHRSVSWYQQTPGQGLQFLFEYFSETQRNKGNFPGRFSGRQFSNSRSEMNVSTLELGDSALYLCASSPGAGRAYEQYFGPGTRLTVT.

DNA of the CDR3: TGTGCCAGCAGCGCCGGGACAGGGTGGAACTATGGCTACACCTTC. The encoded protein is CASSAGTGWNYGYTF. V usage is TRBV28 and J usage is TRBJ1-2; 9 bases are shared with TRBD1. The junction had 7 bases not matched to a gene; V was cut back by 6 bases and J by 2 bases. The CDR3 has 15 amino acids. Germline lookup yields CDR1 MDHEN and CDR2 SYDVKM.

The J gene is TRBJ2-7, the V gene TRBV15; 11 positions match TRBD1. V dropped 1 base and J dropped 3; count of bases not matched to a gene: 5. Germline CDR1 LNHNV, CDR2 YYDKDF (reference sequence). This CDR3 spans 16 amino acids. The CDR3 bases are TGTGCCACCAGCAGAGTCAGGACAGGGGGCCGCTACGAGCAGTACTTC. It yields the protein CATSRVRTGGRYEQYF. The full variable domain, completed using reference TRBV15 and TRBJ2-7, is DAMVIQNPRYQVTQFGKPVTLSCSQTLNHNVMYWYQQKSSQAPKLLFHYYDKDFNNEADTPDNFQSRRPNTSFCFLDIRSPGLGDTAMYLCATSRVRTGGRYEQYFGPGTRLTVT.

This chain links TRBV15 with TRBJ1-1, with D perhaps TRBD1 (5 bases). Per the germline V gene, CDR1 is LNHNV and CDR2 is YYDKDF (reference sequence). The germline V and J ends were trimmed by 4 bases and 0 bases, with 15 bases remaining between them. The CDR3 runs to 16 residues. The CDR3 coding sequence is TGTGCCACCAGCAAAGACAGACGGGTTATGAACACTGAAGCTTTCTTT. As protein: CATSKDRRVMNTEAFF.

The chain couples TRBV4-2 to TRBJ2-3; D is possibly TRBD2 (6 bases). This CDR3 is built from 15 residues. Trimming took 4 bases from V and 5 from J, leaving 16 bases between them. The V gene's germline CDR1 is LGHNA and CDR2 YNFKEQ. Here the CDR3 reads CASSRGVAAQDTQYF. The CDR3 DNA reads TGTGCCAGCAGCCGCGGGGTTGCAGCGCAAGATACGCAGTATTTT.